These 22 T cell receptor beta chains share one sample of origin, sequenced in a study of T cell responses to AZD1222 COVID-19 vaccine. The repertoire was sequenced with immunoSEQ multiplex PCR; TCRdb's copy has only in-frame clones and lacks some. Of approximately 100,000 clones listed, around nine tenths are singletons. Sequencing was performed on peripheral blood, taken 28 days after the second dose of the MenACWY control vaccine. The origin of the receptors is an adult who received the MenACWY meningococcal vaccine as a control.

The CDR3 DNA sequence: TGTGCCACCAGTGATTTCGGACAGGGACGTGGCTACACCTTC. Translated: CATSDFGQGRGYTF. The V call is TRBV24-1, the J call TRBJ1-2, with 8 bases fitting TRBD1. V shed 1 base, J shed 7 bases, and the junction held 4 bases outside the gene matches. The CDR3 sequence is 14 residues long. In germline, CDR1 is KGHDR, CDR2 SFDVKD.

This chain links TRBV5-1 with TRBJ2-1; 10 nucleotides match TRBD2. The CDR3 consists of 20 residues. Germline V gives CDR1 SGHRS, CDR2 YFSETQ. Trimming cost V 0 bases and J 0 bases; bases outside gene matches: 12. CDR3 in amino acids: CASSLASGGAGFDSYNEQFF. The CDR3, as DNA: TGCGCCAGCAGCTTGGCAAGCGGGGGGGCTGGCTTTGACTCCTACAATGAGCAGTTCTTC.

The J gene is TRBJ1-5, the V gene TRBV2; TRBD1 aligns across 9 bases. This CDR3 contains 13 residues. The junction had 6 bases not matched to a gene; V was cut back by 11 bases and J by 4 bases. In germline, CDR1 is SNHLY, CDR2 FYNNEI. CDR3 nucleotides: TGTGCCGGGGGACAGGGCCTAAATCAGCCCCAGCATTTT. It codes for CAGGQGLNQPQHF.

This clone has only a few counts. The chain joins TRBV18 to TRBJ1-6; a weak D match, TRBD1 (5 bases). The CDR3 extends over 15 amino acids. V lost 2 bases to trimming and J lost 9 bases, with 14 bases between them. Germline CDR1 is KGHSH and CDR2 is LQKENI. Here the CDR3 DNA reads TGTGCCAGCTCACCAGGTGGGGACGGAGCTTCACCCCTCCACTTT. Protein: CASSPGGDGASPLHF.

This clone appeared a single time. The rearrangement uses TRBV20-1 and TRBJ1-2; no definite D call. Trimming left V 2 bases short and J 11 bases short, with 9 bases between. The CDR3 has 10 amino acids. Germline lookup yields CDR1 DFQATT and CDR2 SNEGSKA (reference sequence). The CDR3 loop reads CSARSPGYTF. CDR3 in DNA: TGCAGTGCTAGATCTCCGGGATACACCTTC.

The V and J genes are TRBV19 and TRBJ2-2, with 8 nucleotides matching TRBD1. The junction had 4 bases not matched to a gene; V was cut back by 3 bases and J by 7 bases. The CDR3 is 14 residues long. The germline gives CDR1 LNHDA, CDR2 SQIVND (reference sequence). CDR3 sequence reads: CASSMTGARGELFF. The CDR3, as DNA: TGTGCCAGTAGTATGACAGGGGCCCGCGGGGAGCTGTTTTTT. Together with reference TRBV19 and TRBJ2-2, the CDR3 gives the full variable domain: DGGITQSPKYLFRKEGQNVTLSCEQNLNHDAMYWYRQDPGQGLRLIYYSQIVNDFQKGDIAEGYSVSREKKESFPLTVTSAQKNPTAFYLCASSMTGARGELFFGEGSRLTVL.

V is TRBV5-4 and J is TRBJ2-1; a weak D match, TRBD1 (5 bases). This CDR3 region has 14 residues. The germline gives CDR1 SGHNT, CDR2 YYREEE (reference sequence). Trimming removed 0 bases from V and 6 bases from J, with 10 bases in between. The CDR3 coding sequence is TGTGCCAGCAGCTTGGCCGGGCAGGGCAATGAGCAGTTCTTC. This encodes CASSLAGQGNEQFF. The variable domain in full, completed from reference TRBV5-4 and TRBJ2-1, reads ETGVTQSPTHLIKTRGQQVTLRCSSQSGHNTVSWYQQALGQGPQFIFQYYREEENGRGNFPPRFSGLQFPNYSSELNVNALELDDSALYLCASSLAGQGNEQFFGPGTRLTVL.

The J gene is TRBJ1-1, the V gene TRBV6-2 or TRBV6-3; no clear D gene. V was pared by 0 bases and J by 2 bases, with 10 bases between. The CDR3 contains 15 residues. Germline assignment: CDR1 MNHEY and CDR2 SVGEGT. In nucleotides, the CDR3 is TGTGCCAGCAGTTACTCAGGTATGGGAAACACTGAAGCTTTCTTT. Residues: CASSYSGMGNTEAFF.

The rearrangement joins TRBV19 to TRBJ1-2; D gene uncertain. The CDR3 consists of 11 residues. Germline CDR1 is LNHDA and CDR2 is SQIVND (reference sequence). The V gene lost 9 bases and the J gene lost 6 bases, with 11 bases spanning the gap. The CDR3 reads CARPPSHGYTF. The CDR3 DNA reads TGTGCCAGACCACCTAGCCATGGCTACACCTTC.

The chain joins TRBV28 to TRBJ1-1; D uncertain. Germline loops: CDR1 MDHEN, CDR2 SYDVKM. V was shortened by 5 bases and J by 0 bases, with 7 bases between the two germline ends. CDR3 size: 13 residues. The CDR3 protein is CASSPYLNTEAFF. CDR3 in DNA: TGTGCCAGCAGTCCGTATCTGAACACTGAAGCTTTCTTT.

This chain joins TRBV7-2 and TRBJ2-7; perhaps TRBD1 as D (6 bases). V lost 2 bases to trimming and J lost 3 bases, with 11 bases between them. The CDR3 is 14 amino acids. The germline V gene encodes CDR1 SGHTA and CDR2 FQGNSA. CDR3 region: CASSLIGQYYEQYF. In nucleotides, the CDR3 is TGTGCCAGCAGCTTAATAGGACAGTACTACGAGCAGTACTTC.

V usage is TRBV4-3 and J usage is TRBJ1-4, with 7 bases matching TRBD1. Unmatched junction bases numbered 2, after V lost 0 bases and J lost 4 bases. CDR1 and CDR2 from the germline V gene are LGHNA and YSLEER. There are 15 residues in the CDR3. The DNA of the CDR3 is TGCGCCAGCAGCCAAGATAGACAGGGTAATGAAAAACTGTTTTTT. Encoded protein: CASSQDRQGNEKLFF.

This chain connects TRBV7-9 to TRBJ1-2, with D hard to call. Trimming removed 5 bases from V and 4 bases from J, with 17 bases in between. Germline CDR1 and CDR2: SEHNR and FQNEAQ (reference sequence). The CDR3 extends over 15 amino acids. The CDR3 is CASSNLSGWGYGYTF. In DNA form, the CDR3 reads TGTGCCAGCAGCAATCTATCCGGTTGGGGCTATGGCTACACCTTC.

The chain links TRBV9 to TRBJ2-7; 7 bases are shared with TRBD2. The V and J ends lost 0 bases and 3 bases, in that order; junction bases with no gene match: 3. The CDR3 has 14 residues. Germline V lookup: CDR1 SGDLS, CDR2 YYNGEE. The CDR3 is CASSVGEGNYEQYF. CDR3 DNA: TGTGCCAGCAGCGTAGGGGAGGGTAACTACGAGCAGTACTTC.

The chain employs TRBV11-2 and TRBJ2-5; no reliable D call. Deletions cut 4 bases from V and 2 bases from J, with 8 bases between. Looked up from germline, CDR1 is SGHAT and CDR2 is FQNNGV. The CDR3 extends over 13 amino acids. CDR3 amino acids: CASSSLAQETQYF. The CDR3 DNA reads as TGTGCCAGCAGCTCATTGGCTCAAGAGACCCAGTACTTC. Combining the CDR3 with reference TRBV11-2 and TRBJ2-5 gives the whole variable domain EAGVAQSPRYKIIEKRQSVAFWCNPISGHATLYWYQQILGQGPKLLIQFQNNGVVDDSQLPKDRFSAERLKGVDSTLKIQPAKLEDSAVYLCASSSLAQETQYFGPGTRLLVL.

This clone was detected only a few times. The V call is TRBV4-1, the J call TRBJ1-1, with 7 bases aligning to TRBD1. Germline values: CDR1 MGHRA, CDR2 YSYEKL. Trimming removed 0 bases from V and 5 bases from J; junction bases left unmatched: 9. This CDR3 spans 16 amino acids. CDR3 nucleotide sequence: TGCGCCAGCAGCCAAGATAAGAGACAGGGAGGGACTGAAGCTTTCTTT. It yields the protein CASSQDKRQGGTEAFF.

CDR3 in DNA: TGCGCCAGCAGTTACTCTGGGAGGGATACGCAGTATTTT. Translation gives CASSYSGRDTQYF. The chain has TRBV5-1 and TRBJ2-3, with a possible D match to TRBD2 (6 bases). CDR1 and CDR2 (germline): SGHRS, YFSETQ. The V end lost 5 bases, the J end lost 6 bases, and 13 bases lay between the germline ends. The CDR3 extends over 13 amino acids.

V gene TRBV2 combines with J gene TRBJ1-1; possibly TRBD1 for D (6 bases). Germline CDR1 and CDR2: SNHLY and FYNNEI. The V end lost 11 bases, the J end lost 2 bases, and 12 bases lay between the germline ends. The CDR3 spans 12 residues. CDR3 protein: CAATGHNTEAFF. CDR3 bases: TGTGCCGCCACAGGGCATAACACTGAAGCTTTCTTT. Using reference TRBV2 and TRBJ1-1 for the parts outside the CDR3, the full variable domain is EPEVTQTPSHQVTQMGQEVILRCVPISNHLYFYWYRQILGQKVEFLVSFYNNEISEKSEIFDDQFSVERPDGSNFTLKIRSTKLEDSAMYFCAATGHNTEAFFGQGTRLTVV.

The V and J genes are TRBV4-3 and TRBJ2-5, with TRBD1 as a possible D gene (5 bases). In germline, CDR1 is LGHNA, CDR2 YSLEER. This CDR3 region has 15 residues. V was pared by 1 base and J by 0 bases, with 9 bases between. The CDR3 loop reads CASSQGGAYQETQYF. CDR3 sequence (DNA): TGCGCCAGCAGCCAAGGGGGCGCCTACCAAGAGACCCAGTACTTC.

CDR3 DNA: TGCAGTGCTAGTATCCCGGACGGCACAGATACGCAGTATTTT. This sequence encodes CSASIPDGTDTQYF. The V call is TRBV20-1, the J call TRBJ2-3, with D unclear. The CDR3 loop spans 14 amino acids. Germline V lookup: CDR1 DFQATT, CDR2 SNEGSKA (reference sequence). Trimming left V 3 bases short and J 1 base short, with 11 bases between.

The CDR3 sequence is CASSYWGQNVNTEAFF. CDR3 DNA sequence: TGTGCCAGCAGTTACTGGGGACAGAACGTGAACACTGAAGCTTTCTTT. The genes are TRBV6-5 and TRBJ1-1; 7 bases are a match to TRBD1. V was clipped by 1 base and J by 0 bases; unmatched bases: 5. Germline CDR1 is MNHEY and CDR2 is SVGAGI. The CDR3 sequence is 16 residues long.

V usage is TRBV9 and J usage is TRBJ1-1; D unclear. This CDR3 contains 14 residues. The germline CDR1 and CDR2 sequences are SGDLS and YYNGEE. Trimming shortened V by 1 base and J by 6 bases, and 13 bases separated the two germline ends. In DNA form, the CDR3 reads TGTGCCAGCAGCGTAACAGCCACCTCACCTGAAGCTTTCTTT. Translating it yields CASSVTATSPEAFF.